Each of the 23 T cell receptor beta chains below was sequenced from the same sample in a study of lymphopenia after photon versus proton radiotherapy. Using immunoSEQ multiplex PCR, the repertoire was profiled, and TCRdb retains in-frame clones only, with some absent. Of around 29,000 clones in the sample, 84% were seen once. The material was peripheral blood, obtained from a patient treated with proton-based radiotherapy. These receptors all stem from a woman in her 70s with pancreatic cancer.

This clone is large. The chain joins TRBV27 to TRBJ2-7; D unresolved. This CDR3 region has 9 residues. Germline V lookup: CDR1 MNHEY, CDR2 SMNVEV (reference sequence). The ends were cut back, 9 bases at V and 2 bases at J, with 2 bases in the middle. CDR3 in amino acids: CARTYEQYF. CDR3 bases: TGTGCCAGAACCTACGAGCAGTACTTC.

This sequence joins TRBV5-1 and TRBJ1-4; TRBD1 matches at 7 bases. Germline CDR1 and CDR2: SGHRS and YFSETQ. This CDR3 is built from 14 residues. V was clipped by 4 bases and J by 7 bases; unmatched bases: 7. This CDR3 reads CASSQDPGGEKLFF. The CDR3 bases are TGCGCCAGCAGCCAGGACCCAGGGGGTGAAAAACTGTTTTTT.

The chain recombines TRBV7-3 with TRBJ2-3; D is tentatively TRBD1 or TRBD2 (5 bases each). This CDR3 is built from 14 residues. CDR1 and CDR2 from the germline V gene are SGHTA and FQGTGA. V lost 0 bases, J lost 5 bases, and 9 bases lay in between. This CDR3 reads CASSLTGAEDTQYF. The DNA for the CDR3 is TGTGCCAGCAGCTTAACCGGGGCGGAAGATACGCAGTATTTT.

The V and J genes are TRBV28 and TRBJ2-7, with TRBD2 identical over 10 bases. CDR3 length: 16 amino acids. V shed 5 bases and J 7 bases; nucleotides not matched to a gene: 14. CDR1 and CDR2 from the germline V gene are MDHEN and SYDVKM. This chain's CDR3 is CASSSSAGGSLVEQYF. CDR3 nucleotide sequence: TGTGCCAGCAGTAGTTCAGCGGGAGGGTCCTTAGTGGAGCAGTACTTC.

This chain joins TRBV28 and TRBJ2-7, with 16 bases aligning to TRBD2. The CDR3 runs to 16 residues. Germline V gene data show CDR1 as MDHEN and CDR2 as SYDVKM. Trimming took 4 bases from V and 2 from J; bases not matched to a gene: 2. In nucleotides, the CDR3 is TGTGCCAGCAGTTACGGGACTAGCGGGAGGGCCTACGAGCAGTACTTC. Protein: CASSYGTSGRAYEQYF. The full variable domain, in which reference TRBV28 and TRBJ2-7 provide the parts outside the CDR3, is DVKVTQSSRYLVKRTGEKVFLECVQDMDHENMFWYRQDPGLGLRLIYFSYDVKMKEKGDIPEGYSVSREKKERFSLILESASTNQTSMYLCASSYGTSGRAYEQYFGPGTRLTVT.

The sample holds a few counts of this clone. The chain has TRBV4-3 and TRBJ1-3; D not resolved. The CDR3 spans 16 residues. Trimming cost V 0 bases and J 0 bases, with 9 bases left between them. CDR1 is LGHNA, CDR2 YSLEER, per germline. CDR3 DNA sequence: TGCGCCAGCAGCCAAGAGTTGTTATACTCTGGAAACACCATATATTTT. This codes for CASSQELLYSGNTIYF.

CDR3 nucleotides: TGTGCCAGTAAAGAGACAGGGGTTAACAATGAGCAGTTCTTC. This codes for CASKETGVNNEQFF. The gene calls are TRBV19 and TRBJ2-1; 8 bases line up with TRBD1. This CDR3 region has 14 residues. The germline V gene has CDR1 LNHDA and CDR2 SQIVND (reference sequence). After removal of 7 bases from V and 5 bases from J, the junction contained 7 bases not matched to a gene.

The V call is TRBV29-1, the J call TRBJ1-1; unclear D gene. The CDR3 sequence is 14 residues long. The germline gives CDR1 SQVTM, CDR2 ANQGSEA. Trimming stripped 7 bases from V and 0 bases from J, with 15 bases between. The CDR3 sequence is CSALTGLMNTEAFF. CDR3 bases: TGCAGCGCGCTTACTGGCCTAATGAACACTGAAGCTTTCTTT.

This chain connects TRBV11-3 to TRBJ2-1; TRBD2 agrees at 10 bases. CDR3 length: 19 residues. The V gene's germline CDR1 is SGHNT and CDR2 YENEEA. V trimming: 2 bases; J trimming: 6 bases; junction bases outside the gene matches: 16. The CDR3 sequence is CASSLSFMGAGGPLNEQFF. CDR3 in DNA: TGTGCCAGCAGCTTATCGTTTATGGGAGCGGGAGGGCCCCTCAATGAGCAGTTCTTC. Based on the CDR3 plus reference TRBV11-3 and TRBJ2-1, the full variable domain is EAGVVQSPRYKIIEKKQPVAFWCNPISGHNTLYWYLQNLGQGPELLIRYENEEAVDDSQLPKDRFSAERLKGVDSTLKIQPAELGDSAVYLCASSLSFMGAGGPLNEQFFGPGTRLTVL.

V is TRBV2 and J is TRBJ1-2; D is unclear. Germline V gene lookup returns CDR1 SNHLY and CDR2 FYNNEI. V lost 3 bases and J lost 1, with 12 bases in between. This CDR3 has 15 residues. CDR3 sequence: CASSDFHQYNYGYTF. DNA of the CDR3: TGTGCCAGCAGTGATTTTCATCAGTATAACTATGGCTACACCTTC.

This clone was seen a handful of times. The chain links TRBV28 to TRBJ2-7, with 11 bases identical to TRBD1. The trim removed 6 bases at V and 3 bases at J, leaving 7 bases unmatched. Germline lookup yields CDR1 MDHEN and CDR2 SYDVKM. CDR3 length equals 15 residues. The CDR3, as DNA: TGTGCCAGCAGCCGGGACAGGGGGATCTTCTACGAGCAGTACTTC. Translating gives CASSRDRGIFYEQYF.

The chain has TRBV25-1 and TRBJ2-7; D is uncertain. Looked up from germline, CDR1 is MGHDK and CDR2 is SYGVNS. The CDR3 totals 13 residues. The V gene lost 5 bases and the J gene lost 3 bases, with 11 bases spanning the gap. CDR3 region: CASSYRENYEQYF. The CDR3 DNA reads TGTGCCAGCAGTTACAGAGAGAACTACGAGCAGTACTTC.

The chain links TRBV19 to TRBJ2-7, with D maybe TRBD1 (6 bases). Germline CDR1 LNHDA, CDR2 SQIVND (reference sequence). V gave up 5 bases and J gave up 7 bases, with 9 bases separating them. The CDR3 sequence is 11 residues long. CDR3 nucleotides: TGTGCCAGTAGTGTACAGGGTGAGCAGTACTTC. Amino acid sequence: CASSVQGEQYF.

V and J are TRBV19 and TRBJ2-3; 8 nucleotides align to TRBD2. With 10 bases clipped from V and 0 bases from J, the junction kept 6 bases outside the gene matches. The CDR3 sequence is 14 residues long. Germline V gives CDR1 LNHDA, CDR2 SQIVND (reference sequence). This CDR3 is CATGGRTSTDTQYF. CDR3 DNA sequence: TGTGCCACTGGCGGGAGGACTAGCACAGATACGCAGTATTTT.

The sample holds one count of this clone. The chain is built from TRBV11-1 and TRBJ1-3, with D possibly TRBD1 on 5 matching bases. CDR3 size: 14 residues. Per the germline V gene, CDR1 is SGHAT and CDR2 is FQDESV (reference sequence). V lost 6 bases, J lost 0 bases, and 9 bases lay in between. CDR3 residues: CASSKDNSGNTIYF. CDR3 DNA sequence: TGTGCCAGCAGTAAGGACAACTCTGGAAACACCATATATTTT.

The V call is TRBV19, the J call TRBJ1-4; D perhaps matches TRBD1 (6 bases). CDR3 length equals 15 residues. The V end was cut by 5 bases, the J end by 7 bases, with 17 bases between. Looked up from germline, CDR1 is LNHDA and CDR2 is SQIVND (reference sequence). CDR3 nucleotides: TGTGCCAGTAGTCTCCGAGGCAGGGGCAGTGAAAAACTGTTTTTT. It encodes CASSLRGRGSEKLFF.

The V call is TRBV20-1, the J call TRBJ2-3; D not certain. The CDR3 consists of 11 residues. V lost 4 bases and J lost 3, with 5 bases in between. Germline V gives CDR1 DFQATT, CDR2 SNEGSKA (reference sequence). The CDR3: CSAILTDTQYF. The CDR3, as DNA: TGCAGTGCTATTTTGACAGATACGCAGTATTTT.

Points on this clone: Germline and junction disagree at one end, which may indicate a read error. V gene TRBV5-4 combines with J gene TRBJ2-7, with 9 bases matching TRBD2. Germline CDR1 reads SGHNT; CDR2 reads YYREEE (reference sequence). The CDR3 length is 16 residues. In nucleotides, the CDR3 is TGTGCCAGCAGCTTGGAAATAGCGGGAGCCTCCGACGAGCAGTACTTC. It codes for CASSLEIAGASDEQYF.

This chain connects TRBV12-5 to TRBJ2-3; 11 nucleotides agree with TRBD2. The germline gives CDR1 LGHNT, CDR2 FRNRAP. The CDR3 length is 18 residues. The junction had 12 bases not matched to a gene; V was cut back by 5 bases and J by 2 bases. DNA of the CDR3: TGTGCTAGTGGTACCCTGACTAGCGGGATCTTACCCACAGATACGCAGTATTTT. Residues: CASGTLTSGILPTDTQYF. Full variable domain (missing parts from reference TRBV12-5 and TRBJ2-3): DARVTQTPRHKVTEMGQEVTMRCQPILGHNTVFWYRQTMMQGLELLAYFRNRAPLDDSGMPKDRFSAEMPDATLATLKIQPSEPRDSAVYFCASGTLTSGILPTDTQYFGPGTRLTVL.

The chain employs TRBV7-9 and TRBJ2-1; D might be TRBD1 or TRBD2, each matching 5 bases. The CDR3 runs to 16 residues. V lost 5 bases and J 3 bases, leaving 17 bases between the germline ends. Germline CDR1 is SEHNR and CDR2 is FQNEAQ (reference sequence). The DNA for the CDR3 is TGTGCCAGCAGCCCCGCCGGGACCGAGAACTACAATGAGCAGTTCTTC. Translating it yields CASSPAGTENYNEQFF.

CDR3 sequence reads: CASSPLGGGRRTDTQYF. As DNA, the CDR3 is TGTGCCAGCAGCCCGTTGGGCGGGGGGCGGCGAACAGATACGCAGTATTTT. The V and J genes are TRBV11-2 and TRBJ2-3; 8 nucleotides agree with TRBD2. Germline CDR1 is SGHAT and CDR2 is FQNNGV. Trimming removed 5 bases from V and 3 bases from J; junction bases left unmatched: 13. The CDR3 extends over 17 amino acids.

The chain couples TRBV25-1 to TRBJ1-2, with unresolved D. Trimming stripped 2 bases from V and 2 bases from J, with 15 bases between. CDR1 MGHDK and CDR2 SYGVNS come from the germline V gene. The CDR3 contains 16 residues. CDR3 DNA: TGTGCCAGCAGTGAACCAACTGAGAGAGGGAACTATGGCTACACCTTC. Translated, it gives CASSEPTERGNYGYTF.

CDR3 DNA: TGTGCCAGCAGTTTAACCGGGGCCAACGTCCTGACTTTC. Protein: CASSLTGANVLTF. The chain uses TRBV27 and TRBJ2-6; D call uncertain. V lost 2 bases and J 4 bases, leaving 3 bases between the germline ends. Germline CDR1 and CDR2: MNHEY and SMNVEV (reference sequence). This CDR3 comprises 13 residues.